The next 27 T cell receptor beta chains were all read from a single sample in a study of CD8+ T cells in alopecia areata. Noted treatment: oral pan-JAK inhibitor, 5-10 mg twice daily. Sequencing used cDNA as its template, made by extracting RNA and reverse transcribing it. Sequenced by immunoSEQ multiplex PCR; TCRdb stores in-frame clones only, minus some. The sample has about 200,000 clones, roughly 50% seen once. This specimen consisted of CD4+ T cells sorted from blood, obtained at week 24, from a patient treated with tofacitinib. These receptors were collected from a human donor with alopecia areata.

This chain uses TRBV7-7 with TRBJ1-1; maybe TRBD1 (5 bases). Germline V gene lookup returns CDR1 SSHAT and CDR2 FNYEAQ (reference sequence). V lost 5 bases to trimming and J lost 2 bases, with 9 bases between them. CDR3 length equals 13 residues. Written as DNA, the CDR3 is TGTGCCAGCAGCCAAGGGGCTAACACTGAAGCTTTCTTT. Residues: CASSQGANTEAFF.

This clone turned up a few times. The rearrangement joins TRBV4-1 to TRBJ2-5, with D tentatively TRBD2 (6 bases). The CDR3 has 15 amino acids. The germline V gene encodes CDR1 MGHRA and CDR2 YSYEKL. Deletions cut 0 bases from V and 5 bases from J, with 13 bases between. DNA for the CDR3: TGCGCCAGCAGCCAAGATCCGACGGGAGAGGAGACCCAGTACTTC. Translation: CASSQDPTGEETQYF.

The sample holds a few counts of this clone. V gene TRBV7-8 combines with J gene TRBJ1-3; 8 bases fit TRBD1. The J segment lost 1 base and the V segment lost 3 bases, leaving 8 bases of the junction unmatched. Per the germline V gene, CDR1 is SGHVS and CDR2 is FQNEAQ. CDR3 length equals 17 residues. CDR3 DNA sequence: TGTGCCAGCAGCTTTTATGGCAGGGGGCTTTCTGGAAACACCATATATTTT. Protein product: CASSFYGRGLSGNTIYF.

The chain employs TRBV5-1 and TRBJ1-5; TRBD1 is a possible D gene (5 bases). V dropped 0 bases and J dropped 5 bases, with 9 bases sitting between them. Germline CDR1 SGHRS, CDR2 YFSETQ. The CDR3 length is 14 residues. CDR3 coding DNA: TGCGCCAGCAGCTTGGACTCCAGGGATCAGCCCCAGCATTTT. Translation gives CASSLDSRDQPQHF.

This chain's CDR3 is CASSLLAGGNHNEQFF. CDR3 coding DNA: TGTGCCAGCAGTTTATTGGCAGGGGGAAATCACAATGAGCAGTTCTTC. V and J are TRBV28 and TRBJ2-1, with 7 bases fitting TRBD1. This CDR3 has 16 amino acids. V was clipped by 1 base and J by 5 bases; unmatched bases: 8. The germline gives CDR1 MDHEN, CDR2 SYDVKM. The complete variable domain, with remaining parts taken from reference TRBV28 and TRBJ2-1, reads DVKVTQSSRYLVKRTGEKVFLECVQDMDHENMFWYRQDPGLGLRLIYFSYDVKMKEKGDIPEGYSVSREKKERFSLILESASTNQTSMYLCASSLLAGGNHNEQFFGPGTRLTVL.

In DNA form, the CDR3 reads TGTGCCTGGAGTAGGTCCGGACAAAGCTCTGGAAACACCATATATTTT. It translates to CAWSRSGQSSGNTIYF. This chain uses TRBV30 with TRBJ1-3, with a possible D match to TRBD1 (5 bases). V was trimmed by 2 bases and J by 0 bases, leaving 14 bases between them. Per germline, CDR1 GTSNPN and CDR2 SVGIG (reference sequence). The CDR3 is 16 residues long.

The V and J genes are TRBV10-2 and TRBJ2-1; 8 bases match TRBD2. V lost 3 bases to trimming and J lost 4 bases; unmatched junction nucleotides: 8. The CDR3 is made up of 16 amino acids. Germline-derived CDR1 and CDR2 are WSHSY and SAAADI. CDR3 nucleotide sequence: TGCGCCAGCAGTGATGCAAAGCGGGGGACTTACAATGAGCAGTTCTTC. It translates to CASSDAKRGTYNEQFF.

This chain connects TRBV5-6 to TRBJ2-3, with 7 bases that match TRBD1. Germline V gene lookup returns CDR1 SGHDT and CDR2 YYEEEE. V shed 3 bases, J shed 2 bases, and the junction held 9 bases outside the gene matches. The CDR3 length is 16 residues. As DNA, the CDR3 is TGTGCCAGCAGCTCAAACGGACAGGTCGTCACAGATACGCAGTATTTT. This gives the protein CASSSNGQVVTDTQYF. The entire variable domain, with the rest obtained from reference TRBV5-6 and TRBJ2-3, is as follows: DAGVTQSPTHLIKTRGQQVTLRCSPKSGHDTVSWYQQALGQGPQFIFQYYEEEERQRGNFPDRFSGHQFPNYSSELNVNALLLGDSALYLCASSSNGQVVTDTQYFGPGTRLTVL.

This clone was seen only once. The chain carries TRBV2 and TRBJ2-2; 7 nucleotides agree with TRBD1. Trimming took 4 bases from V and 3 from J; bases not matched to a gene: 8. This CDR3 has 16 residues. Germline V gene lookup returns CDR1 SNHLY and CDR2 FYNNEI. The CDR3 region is CASSVETGFDTGELFF. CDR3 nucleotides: TGTGCCAGCAGTGTCGAGACAGGGTTCGACACCGGGGAGCTGTTTTTT.

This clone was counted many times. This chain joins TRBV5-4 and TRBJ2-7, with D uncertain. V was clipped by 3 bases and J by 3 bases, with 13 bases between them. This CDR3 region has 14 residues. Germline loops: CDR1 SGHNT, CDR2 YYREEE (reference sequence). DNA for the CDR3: TGTGCCAGCAGCTCAAGGGAAACCTACTACGAGCAGTACTTC. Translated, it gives CASSSRETYYEQYF.

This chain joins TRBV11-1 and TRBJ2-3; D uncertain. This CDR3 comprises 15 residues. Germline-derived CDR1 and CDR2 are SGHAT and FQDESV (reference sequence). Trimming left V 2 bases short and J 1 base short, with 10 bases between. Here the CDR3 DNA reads TGTGCCAGCAGCTTAAGGTACACTGGCACAGATACGCAGTATTTT. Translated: CASSLRYTGTDTQYF.

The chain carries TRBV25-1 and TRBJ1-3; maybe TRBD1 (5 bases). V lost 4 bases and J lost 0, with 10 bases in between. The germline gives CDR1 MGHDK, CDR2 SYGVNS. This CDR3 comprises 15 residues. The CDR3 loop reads CASSADTGSGNTIYF. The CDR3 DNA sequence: TGTGCCAGCAGTGCGGATACAGGCTCTGGAAACACCATATATTTT.

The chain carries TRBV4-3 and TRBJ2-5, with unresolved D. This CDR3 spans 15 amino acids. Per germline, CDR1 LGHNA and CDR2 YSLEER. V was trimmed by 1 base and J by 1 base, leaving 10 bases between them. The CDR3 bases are TGCGCCAGCAGCCAAGCTCACAGACCCCAAGAGACCCAGTACTTC. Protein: CASSQAHRPQETQYF.

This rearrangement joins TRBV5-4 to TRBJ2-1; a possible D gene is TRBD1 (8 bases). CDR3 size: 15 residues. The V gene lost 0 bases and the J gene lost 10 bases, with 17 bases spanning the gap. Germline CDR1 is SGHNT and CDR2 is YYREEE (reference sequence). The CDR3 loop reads CASSLGGTGLGEQFF. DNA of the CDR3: TGTGCCAGCAGCTTGGGCGGGACAGGACTAGGGGAGCAGTTCTTC. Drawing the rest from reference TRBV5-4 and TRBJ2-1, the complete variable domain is ETGVTQSPTHLIKTRGQQVTLRCSSQSGHNTVSWYQQALGQGPQFIFQYYREEENGRGNFPPRFSGLQFPNYSSELNVNALELDDSALYLCASSLGGTGLGEQFFGPGTRLTVL.

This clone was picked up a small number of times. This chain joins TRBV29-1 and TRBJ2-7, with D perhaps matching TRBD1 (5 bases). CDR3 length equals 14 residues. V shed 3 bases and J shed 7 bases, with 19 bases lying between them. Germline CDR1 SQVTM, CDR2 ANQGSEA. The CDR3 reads CSVEGMEWGGEQYF. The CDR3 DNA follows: TGCAGCGTTGAGGGGATGGAGTGGGGCGGTGAGCAGTACTTC.

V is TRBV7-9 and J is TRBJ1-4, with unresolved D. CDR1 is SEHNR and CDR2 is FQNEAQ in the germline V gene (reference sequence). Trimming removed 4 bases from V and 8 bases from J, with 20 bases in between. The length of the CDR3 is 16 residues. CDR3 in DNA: TGTGCCAGCAGCTCGACCCTCGGGCTCTCCGGAGAAAAACTGTTTTTT. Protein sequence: CASSSTLGLSGEKLFF. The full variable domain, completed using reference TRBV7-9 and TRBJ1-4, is DTGVSQNPRHKITKRGQNVTFRCDPISEHNRLYWYRQTLGQGPEFLTYFQNEAQLEKSRLLSDRFSAERPKGSFSTLEIQRTEQGDSAMYLCASSSTLGLSGEKLFFGSGTQLSVL.

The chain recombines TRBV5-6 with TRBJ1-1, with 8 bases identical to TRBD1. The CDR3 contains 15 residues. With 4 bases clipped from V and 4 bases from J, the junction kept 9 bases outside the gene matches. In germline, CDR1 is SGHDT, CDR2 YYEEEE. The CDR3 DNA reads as TGTGCCAGCAGCCGCGCCAGGGGGCTGGGCACTGAAGCTTTCTTT. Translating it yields CASSRARGLGTEAFF.

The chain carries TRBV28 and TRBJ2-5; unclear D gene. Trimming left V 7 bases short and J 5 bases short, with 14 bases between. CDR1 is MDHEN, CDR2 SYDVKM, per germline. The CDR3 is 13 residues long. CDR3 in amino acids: CASTNLGWETQYF. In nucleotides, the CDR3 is TGTGCCAGCACCAACTTAGGTTGGGAGACCCAGTACTTC.

This chain's CDR3 is CAWSVGAGDQPQHF. Here the CDR3 DNA reads TGTGCCTGGAGTGTTGGGGCAGGGGATCAGCCCCAGCATTTT. This chain links TRBV30 with TRBJ1-5; tentative D call: TRBD1 (6 bases). The CDR3 is made up of 14 amino acids. Between the trimmed V and J ends, which lost 0 bases and 5 bases, there was a span of 11 bases. The germline V gene encodes CDR1 GTSNPN and CDR2 SVGIG (reference sequence).

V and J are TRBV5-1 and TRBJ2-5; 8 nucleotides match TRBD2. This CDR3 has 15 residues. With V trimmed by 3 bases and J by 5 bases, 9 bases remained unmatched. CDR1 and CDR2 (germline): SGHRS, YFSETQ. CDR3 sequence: CASSWRAGAEETQYF. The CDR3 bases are TGCGCCAGCAGCTGGAGAGCGGGGGCGGAGGAGACCCAGTACTTC.

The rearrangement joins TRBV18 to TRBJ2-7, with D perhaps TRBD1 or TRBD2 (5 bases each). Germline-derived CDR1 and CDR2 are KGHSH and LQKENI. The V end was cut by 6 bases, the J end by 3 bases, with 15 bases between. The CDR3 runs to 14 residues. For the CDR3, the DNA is TGTGCCAGCTCCGAGGGGCTAGCAGACTACGAGCAGTACTTC. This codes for CASSEGLADYEQYF.

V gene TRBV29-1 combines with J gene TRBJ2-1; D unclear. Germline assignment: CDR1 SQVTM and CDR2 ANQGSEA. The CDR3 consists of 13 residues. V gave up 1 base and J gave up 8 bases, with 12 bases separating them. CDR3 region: CSVEVPTDDEQFF. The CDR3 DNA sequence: TGCAGCGTTGAAGTCCCTACCGACGATGAGCAGTTCTTC.

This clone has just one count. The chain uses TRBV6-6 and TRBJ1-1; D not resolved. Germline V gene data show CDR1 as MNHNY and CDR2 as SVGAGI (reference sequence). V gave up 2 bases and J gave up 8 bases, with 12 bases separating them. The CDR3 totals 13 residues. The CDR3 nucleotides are TGTGCCAGCAGTTACCGAGGAGGATCCGAAGCTTTCTTT. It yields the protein CASSYRGGSEAFF.

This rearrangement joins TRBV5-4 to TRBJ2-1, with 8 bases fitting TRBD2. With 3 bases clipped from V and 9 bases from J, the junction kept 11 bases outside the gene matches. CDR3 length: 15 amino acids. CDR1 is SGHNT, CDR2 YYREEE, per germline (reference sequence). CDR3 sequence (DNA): TGTGCCAGCAGCTCCCAGCGGGAGCGTGATAGTGAGCAGTTCTTC. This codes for CASSSQRERDSEQFF. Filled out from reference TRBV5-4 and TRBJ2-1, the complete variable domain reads ETGVTQSPTHLIKTRGQQVTLRCSSQSGHNTVSWYQQALGQGPQFIFQYYREEENGRGNFPPRFSGLQFPNYSSELNVNALELDDSALYLCASSSQRERDSEQFFGPGTRLTVL.

CDR3 region: CAWSVRGIRGYTF. Here the CDR3 DNA reads TGTGCCTGGAGTGTACGTGGTATCCGGGGCTACACCTTC. The chain uses TRBV30 and TRBJ1-2; no reliable D call. In germline, CDR1 is GTSNPN, CDR2 SVGIG (reference sequence). V was pared by 0 bases and J by 8 bases, with 13 bases between. CDR3 length: 13 residues.

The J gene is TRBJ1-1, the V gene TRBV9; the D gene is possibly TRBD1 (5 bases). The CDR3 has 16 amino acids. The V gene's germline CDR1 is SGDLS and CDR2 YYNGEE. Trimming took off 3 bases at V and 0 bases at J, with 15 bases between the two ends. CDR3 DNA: TGTGCCAGCAGCGCAGGTCAGGCAGGGATGAACACTGAAGCTTTCTTT. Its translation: CASSAGQAGMNTEAFF.

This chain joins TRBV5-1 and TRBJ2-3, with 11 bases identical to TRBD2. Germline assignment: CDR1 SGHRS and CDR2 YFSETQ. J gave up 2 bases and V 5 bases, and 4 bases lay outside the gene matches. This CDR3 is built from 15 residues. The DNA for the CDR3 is TGCGCCAGCAGACCACTAGCGGGAGACACAGATACGCAGTATTTT. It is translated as CASRPLAGDTDTQYF.